This record looks at one TCR beta chain sequence and its context. Its antigen is currently unknown. The entry originates in a study of cytomegalovirus exposure and HLA in healthy donors. Study results and limitations: It was in a later analysis that TCR association rates were seen to vary by HLA locus, highest for DRB1 and lowest for HLA-C. V segments that were indistinguishable, TRBV6-2 and TRBV6-3 among them, were omitted from analysis. A later analysis found that most CMV-associated TCR beta chains appeared HLA-restricted.

CDR1 and CDR2 from the germline V gene are MNHEY and SVGAGI. The CDR3 has 15 residues. The trim removed 6 bases at V and 1 base at J, leaving 5 bases unmatched. PCR amplification relied on 60 Vbeta primers (plus 13 Jbeta primers). Generated by immunoSEQ multiplex PCR, the TCRdb table keeps only in-frame clones and is missing some. The table has roughly 68,000 clones, 50% to 80% seen once. The donors gave bone marrow, and they were healthy. Sequenced material: PBMCs. This clonotype was obtained from a man aged 40-50 years in good health and CMV-seropositive. This chain joins TRBV6-5 and TRBJ1-5, with 8 bases fitting TRBD1. CDR3 DNA: TGTGCCAGCAGCCGCACAGGGGGGAGCAATCAGCCCCAGCATTTT. Translating gives CASSRTGGSNQPQHF.